This TCR beta chain appears in the sequencing data of a study of spatial heterogeneity in lung cancer. TCRdb re-analysed the 5' RACE reads in MiXCR, keeping a single row per CDR3 protein. The repertoire has under 85,000 distinct CDR3 sequences, about 8% of them found once; the top ten carry roughly 6.4%. Trimming removed 7 bases at V and 1 base at J, with 14 bases between. The CDR3 extends over 14 amino acids. The germline V gene encodes CDR1 SGHRS and CDR2 YFSETQ. Documented time point: sample taken at primary tumor resection. This clonotype appeared many times. The chain uses TRBV5-1 and TRBJ2-5; D tentatively reads TRBD1 or TRBD2 (5 bases each). The sequence came from a male donor with early-stage non-small cell lung cancer. Specimen: PBMCs, collected at surgery. In DNA, the CDR3 is TGCGCCAGCTTCCTCCCGGGGACCCAAGAGACCCAGTACTTC. It translates to CASFLPGTQETQYF. Full variable domain (rest looked up from reference TRBV5-1 and TRBJ2-5): KAGVTQTPRYLIKTRGQQVTLSCSPISGHRSVSWYQQTPGQGLQFLFEYFSETQRNKGNFPGRFSGRQFSNSRSEMNVSTLELGDSALYLCASFLPGTQETQYFGPGTRLLVL.